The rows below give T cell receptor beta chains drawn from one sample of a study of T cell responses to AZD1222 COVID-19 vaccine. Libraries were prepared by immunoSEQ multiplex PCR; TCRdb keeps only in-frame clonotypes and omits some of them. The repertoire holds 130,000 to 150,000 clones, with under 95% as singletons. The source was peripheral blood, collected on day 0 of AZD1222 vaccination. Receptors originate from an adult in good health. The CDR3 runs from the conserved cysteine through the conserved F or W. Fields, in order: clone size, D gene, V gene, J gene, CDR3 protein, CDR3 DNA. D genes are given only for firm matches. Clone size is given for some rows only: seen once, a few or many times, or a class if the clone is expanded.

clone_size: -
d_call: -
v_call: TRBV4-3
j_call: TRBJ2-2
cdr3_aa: CASSHHPDSFPNTGELFF
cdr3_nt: TGCGCCAGCAGCCACCACCCAGACAGTTTTCCGAACACCGGGGAGCTGTTTTTT

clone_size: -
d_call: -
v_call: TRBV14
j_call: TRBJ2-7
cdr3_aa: CASSKSYEQYF
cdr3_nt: TGTGCCAGCAGCAAAAGCTACGAGCAGTACTTC

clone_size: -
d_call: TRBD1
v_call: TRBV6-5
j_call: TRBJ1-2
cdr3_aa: CASNRGQSNYGYTF
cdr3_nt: TGTGCCAGCAATCGGGGACAGTCTAACTATGGCTACACCTTC

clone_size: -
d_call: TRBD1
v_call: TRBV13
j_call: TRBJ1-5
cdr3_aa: CASSGGQGAGRNSNQPQHF
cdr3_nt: TGTGCCAGCAGCGGAGGACAGGGGGCGGGCCGGAATAGCAATCAGCCCCAGCATTTT

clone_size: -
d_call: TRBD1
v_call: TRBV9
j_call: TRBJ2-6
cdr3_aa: CASSLLLTGTGANVLTF
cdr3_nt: TGTGCCAGCAGCCTTTTACTGACAGGGACTGGGGCCAACGTCCTGACTTTC

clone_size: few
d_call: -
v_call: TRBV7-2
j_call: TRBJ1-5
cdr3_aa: CASSRRDGSQPQHF
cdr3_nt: TGTGCCAGCAGCCGTAGAGATGGGAGCCAGCCCCAGCATTTT

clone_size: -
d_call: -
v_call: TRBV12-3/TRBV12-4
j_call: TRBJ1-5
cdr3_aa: CASREDRSQPQHF
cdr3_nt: TGTGCCAGCAGAGAGGACCGTTCCCAGCCCCAGCATTTT

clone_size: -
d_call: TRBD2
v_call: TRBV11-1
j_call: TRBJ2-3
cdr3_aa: CASSSAGGDTQYF
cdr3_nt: TGTGCCAGCAGCTCCGCGGGGGGGGATACGCAGTATTTT

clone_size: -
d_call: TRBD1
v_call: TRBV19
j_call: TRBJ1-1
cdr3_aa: CASSTGTENTEAFF
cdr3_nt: TGTGCCAGTAGCACCGGGACAGAGAACACTGAAGCTTTCTTT

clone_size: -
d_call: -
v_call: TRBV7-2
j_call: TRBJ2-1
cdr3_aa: CASSSESGYNEQFF
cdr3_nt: TGTGCCAGCAGCTCTGAGTCGGGGTACAATGAGCAGTTCTTC

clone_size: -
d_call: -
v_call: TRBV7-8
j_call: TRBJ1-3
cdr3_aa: CASSPWSSGNTIYF
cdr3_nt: TGTGCCAGCAGTCCGTGGTCCTCTGGAAACACCATATATTTT

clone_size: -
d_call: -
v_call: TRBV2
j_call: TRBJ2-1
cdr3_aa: CASSEYGSEQFF
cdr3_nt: TGTGCCAGCAGTGAATACGGTAGTGAGCAGTTCTTC

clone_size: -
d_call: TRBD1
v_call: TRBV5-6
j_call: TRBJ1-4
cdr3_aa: CASSARTGVTNEKLFF
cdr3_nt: TGTGCCAGCAGCGCCAGGACAGGGGTAACTAATGAAAAACTGTTTTTT

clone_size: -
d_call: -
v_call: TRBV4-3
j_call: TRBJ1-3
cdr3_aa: CASSQGHGNTIYF
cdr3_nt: TGCGCCAGCAGCCAGGGGCACGGAAACACCATATATTTT

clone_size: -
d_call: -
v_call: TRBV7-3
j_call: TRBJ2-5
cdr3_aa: CASSLSTRETQYF
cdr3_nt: TGTGCCAGCAGCTTAAGTACGAGAGAGACCCAGTACTTC

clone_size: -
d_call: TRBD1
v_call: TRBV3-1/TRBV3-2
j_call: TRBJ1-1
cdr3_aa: CASSRTGSSDEAFF
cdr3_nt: TGTGCCAGCAGCAGGACAGGGTCCTCAGACGAAGCTTTCTTT

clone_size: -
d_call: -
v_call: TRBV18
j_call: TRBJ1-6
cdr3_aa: CASSPDSSGYNSPLHF
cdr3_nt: TGTGCCAGCTCACCCGATAGTTCAGGCTATAATTCACCCCTCCACTTT

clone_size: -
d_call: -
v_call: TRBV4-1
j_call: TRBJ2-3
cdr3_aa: CASSRAAGSTDTQYF
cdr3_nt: TGCGCCAGCAGCCGAGCCGCAGGTAGCACAGATACGCAGTATTTT

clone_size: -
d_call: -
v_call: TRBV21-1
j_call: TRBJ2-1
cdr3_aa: CASSKGAPNQQFF
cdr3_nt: TGTGCCAGCAGCAAAGGGGCCCCTAATCAGCAGTTCTTC

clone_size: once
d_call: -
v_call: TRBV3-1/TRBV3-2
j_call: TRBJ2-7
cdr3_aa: CASSPRSYEQYF
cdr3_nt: TGTGCCAGCAGCCCCCGCTCCTACGAGCAGTACTTC

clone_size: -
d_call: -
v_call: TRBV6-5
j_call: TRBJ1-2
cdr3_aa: CASSPPGVGYTF
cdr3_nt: TGTGCCAGCAGCCCCCCGGGAGTTGGCTACACCTTC

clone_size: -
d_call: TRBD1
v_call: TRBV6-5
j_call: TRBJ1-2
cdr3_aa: CASARDRGYTF
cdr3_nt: TGTGCCAGCGCTCGGGACAGGGGCTACACCTTC

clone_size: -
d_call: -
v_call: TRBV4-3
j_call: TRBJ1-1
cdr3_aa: CASSQAPRPTEAFF
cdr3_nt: TGCGCCAGCAGCCAAGCTCCACGTCCCACTGAAGCTTTCTTT

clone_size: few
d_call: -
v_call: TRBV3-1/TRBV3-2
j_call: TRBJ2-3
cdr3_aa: CASSLLSTDTQYF
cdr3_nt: TGTGCCAGCAGCCTCTTGAGCACAGATACGCAGTATTTT

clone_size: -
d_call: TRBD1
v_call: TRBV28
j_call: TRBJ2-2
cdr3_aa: CASYPGQGSGELFF
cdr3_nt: TGTGCCAGCTATCCGGGACAGGGTTCCGGGGAGCTGTTTTTT

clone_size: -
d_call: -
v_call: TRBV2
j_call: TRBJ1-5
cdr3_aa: CASSEALRTGNQPQHF
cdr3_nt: TGTGCCAGCAGTGAAGCGCTTCGAACAGGGAATCAGCCCCAGCATTTT

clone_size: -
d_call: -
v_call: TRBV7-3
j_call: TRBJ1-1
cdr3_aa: CASSFSAHSEAFF
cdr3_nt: TGTGCCAGCAGCTTTTCTGCGCACTCAGAAGCTTTCTTT

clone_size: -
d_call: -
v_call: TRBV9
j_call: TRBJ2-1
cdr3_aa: CASSPDGDYNEQFF
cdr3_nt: TGTGCCAGCAGCCCAGACGGCGACTACAATGAGCAGTTCTTC

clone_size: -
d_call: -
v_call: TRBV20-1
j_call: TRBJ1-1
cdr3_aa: CSARWELEAFF
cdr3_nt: TGCAGTGCTAGATGGGAGCTAGAAGCTTTCTTT

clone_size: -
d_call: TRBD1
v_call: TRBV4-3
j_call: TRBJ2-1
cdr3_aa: CASSHLDREGEQFF
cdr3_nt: TGCGCCAGCAGTCACTTAGACAGGGAAGGTGAGCAGTTCTTC

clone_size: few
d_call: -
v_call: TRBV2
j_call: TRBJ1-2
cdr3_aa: CASSGGPSYGYTF
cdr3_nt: TGTGCCAGCAGCGGGGGTCCTTCATATGGCTACACCTTC

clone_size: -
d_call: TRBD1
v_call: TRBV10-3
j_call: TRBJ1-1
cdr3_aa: CAISDTRGTGTEKAFF
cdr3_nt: TGTGCCATCAGTGATACCAGGGGGACCGGGACAGAAAAAGCTTTCTTT

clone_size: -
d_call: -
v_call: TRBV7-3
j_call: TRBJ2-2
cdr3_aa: CASSLRPGSGSGELFF
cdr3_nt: TGTGCCAGCAGCTTAAGGCCCGGTAGCGGATCCGGGGAGCTGTTTTTT

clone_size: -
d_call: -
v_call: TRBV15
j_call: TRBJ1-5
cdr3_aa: CATSASTGLSQPQHF
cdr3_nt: TGTGCCACCAGCGCGTCAACAGGGCTTAGTCAGCCCCAGCATTTT

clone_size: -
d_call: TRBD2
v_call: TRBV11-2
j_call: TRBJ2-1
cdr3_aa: CASSQGLAGVSVEQFF
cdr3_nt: TGTGCCAGCAGTCAGGGACTAGCGGGAGTATCTGTTGAGCAGTTCTTC

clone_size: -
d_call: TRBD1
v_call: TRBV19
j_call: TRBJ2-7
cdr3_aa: CASSSTLPVPGQNYEQYF
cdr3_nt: TGTGCCAGTAGTTCGACCTTGCCGGTACCGGGACAGAACTACGAGCAGTACTTC

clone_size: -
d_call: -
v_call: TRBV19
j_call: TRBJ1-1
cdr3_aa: CASSRTIEAFF
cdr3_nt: TGTGCCAGTAGTAGGACCATTGAAGCTTTCTTT

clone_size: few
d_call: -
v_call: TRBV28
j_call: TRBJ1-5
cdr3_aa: CASSFPTGHRNQPQHF
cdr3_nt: TGTGCCAGCAGTTTCCCTACGGGACACCGCAATCAGCCCCAGCATTTT

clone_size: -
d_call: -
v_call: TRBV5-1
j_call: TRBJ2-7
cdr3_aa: CATTPLGAGEQYF
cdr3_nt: TGCGCCACCACCCCGCTGGGGGCGGGGGAGCAGTACTTC

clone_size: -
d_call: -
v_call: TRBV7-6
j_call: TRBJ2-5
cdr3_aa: CASSLFKGGGEETQYF
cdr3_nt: TGTGCCAGCAGCTTATTCAAGGGGGGAGGCGAAGAGACCCAGTACTTC

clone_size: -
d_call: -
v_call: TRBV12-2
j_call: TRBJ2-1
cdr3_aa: CASRLGRTSGNYEQFF
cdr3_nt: TGTGCAAGTCGCTTAGGTCGGACTAGCGGGAACTATGAGCAGTTCTTC

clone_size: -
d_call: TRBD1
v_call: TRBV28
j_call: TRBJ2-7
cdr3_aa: CASSGPRQGRVHEQYF
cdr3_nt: TGTGCCAGCAGCGGACCACGACAGGGGCGTGTCCACGAGCAGTACTTC

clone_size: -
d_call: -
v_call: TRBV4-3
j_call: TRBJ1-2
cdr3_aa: CASSPLSSTGWVGGYTF
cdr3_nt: TGCGCCAGCAGCCCTTTGTCATCTACAGGGTGGGTAGGTGGCTACACCTTC

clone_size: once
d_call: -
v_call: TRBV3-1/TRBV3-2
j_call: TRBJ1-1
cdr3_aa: CASRWQGRNTEAFF
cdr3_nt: TGTGCCAGCAGGTGGCAGGGGAGGAACACTGAAGCTTTCTTT

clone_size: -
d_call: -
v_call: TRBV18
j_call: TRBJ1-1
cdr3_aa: CASSRGLNTEAFF
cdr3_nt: TGTGCCAGCTCAAGGGGTTTGAACACTGAAGCTTTCTTT

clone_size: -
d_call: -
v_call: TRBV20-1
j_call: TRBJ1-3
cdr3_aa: CSASSGSKNTIYF
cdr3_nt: TGCAGTGCTAGTTCGGGGTCCAAGAACACCATATATTTT

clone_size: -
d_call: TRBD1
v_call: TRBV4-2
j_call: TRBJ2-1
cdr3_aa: CASSQETGGYNEQFF
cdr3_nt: TGTGCCAGCAGCCAAGAAACAGGGGGGTACAATGAGCAGTTCTTC

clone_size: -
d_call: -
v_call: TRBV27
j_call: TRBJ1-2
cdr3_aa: CASSSQKNYGYTF
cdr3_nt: TGTGCCAGCAGCTCTCAGAAGAACTATGGCTACACCTTC

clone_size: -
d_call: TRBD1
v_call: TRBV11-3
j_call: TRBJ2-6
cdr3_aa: CASSHTRDRGMRRTNVLTF
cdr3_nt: TGTGCCAGCAGCCACACGCGGGACAGGGGTATGAGGAGGACCAACGTCCTGACTTTC

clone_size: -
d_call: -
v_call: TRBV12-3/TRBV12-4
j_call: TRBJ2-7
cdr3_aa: CASSLDRPYEQYF
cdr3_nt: TGTGCCAGCAGTTTAGACAGACCCTACGAGCAGTACTTC

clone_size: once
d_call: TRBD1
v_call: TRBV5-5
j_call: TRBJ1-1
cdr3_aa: CASSPSTGAYTEAFF
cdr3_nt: TGTGCCAGCAGCCCTTCGACAGGGGCGTACACTGAAGCTTTCTTT

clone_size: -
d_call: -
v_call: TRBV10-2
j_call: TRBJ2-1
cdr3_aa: CASSVGGLGSYNEQFF
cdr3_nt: TGCGCCAGCAGTGTAGGGGGATTAGGCAGCTACAATGAGCAGTTCTTC

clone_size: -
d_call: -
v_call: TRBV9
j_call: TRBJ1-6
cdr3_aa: CASSVATGYNSPLHF
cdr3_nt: TGTGCCAGCAGCGTAGCTACGGGATATAATTCACCCCTCCACTTT